A single T cell receptor (beta chain) is shown here with its context. This clone was observed a single time. Its antigen is unknown. Per-nucleotide qualities are absent, and no much larger clonotype sits a single base away. What this sample's treatment or condition label stands for: about 20 received Ad26.COV2.S at low or high dose, single or two shots; about five received placebo; per-sample allocation not given. Repertoires of vaccine and placebo recipients were sequenced from samples taken on day 63 after the first injection. Cohort 1b enrolled 20 to 30 adults aged 18-55 years at a single site in Boston, USA, between 29 July and 7 August 2020. Ad26.COV2.S was a replication-incompetent adenovirus type 26 vector expressing a prefusion-stabilized SARS-CoV-2 spike protein from the original Wuhan strain. The data were taken from a study of Ad26.COV2.S vaccination and SARS-CoV-2 variants (dated by TCRdb to the early 2020s). A note on the overall study: Donors in the vaccine arm were drawn from COV1001, a phase I-IIa trial of Ad26.COV2.S in healthy adults that was multicentre, randomized, double-blind and placebo-controlled. The specificity and breadth of SARS-CoV-2-reactive T cell receptors after Ad26.COV2.S vaccination were assessed by TCRbeta repertoire sequencing. Dosing of Ad26.COV2.S was intramuscular, at either 5x10^10 or 1x10^11 viral particles, delivered as one shot or as two shots spaced 56 days apart. The TCR-sequenced set comprised approximately 32 samples: around 20 Ad26.COV2.S vaccine recipients, 5 placebo recipients and 8 SARS-CoV-2 convalescent individuals. Blinding of investigators to trial group allocation was maintained during experiments and outcome assessment. Participants in the trial were split at random into five groups of five each, receiving low-dose or high-dose Ad26.COV2.S once or twice, or else placebo on both occasions. The research as a whole found: Comparable non-spike TCR breadth was observed between vaccine and placebo recipients, consistent with only spike being contained in the vaccine. Higher spike-specific TCR breadth was observed in Ad26.COV2.S recipients than in placebo recipients (P = 0.0014). The study lacked the statistical power to compare responses across vaccine doses or regimens. After vaccination, substantial breadth of spike-specific CD8+ and CD4+ T cell responses was reported. The authors noted that total T cell responses may have been underestimated by the TCR breadth and depth analyses.

Trimming costs V 11 bases and J 8 bases, and their ends lie 18 bases apart. Reading the germline V gene (reference sequence) gives CDR1 MNHNY and CDR2 SVGAGI. From the cysteine up to the phenylalanine, the CDR3 has a length of 12 residues. The sequence is cut down to CDR3 DNA, 36 bases in frame from base 1. The immunoSEQ Assay was the method used to sequence TCRbeta CDR3 regions. After extraction, genomic DNA underwent amplification by bias-controlled multiplex PCR, followed by high-throughput sequencing. The original methods were these. To quantify the absolute abundance of every unique TCRbeta CDR3 region, sequences were collapsed and filtered. Usable DNA was measured by amplifying reference genes present in all nucleated cells, and TCRbeta template counts were normalized to that usable DNA to estimate T cell fraction. Repertoire TCRs were annotated as SARS-CoV-2-specific by exact matching of V gene, CDR3 amino acid sequence and J gene to a known reactive TCR set. MIRA supplied the reference SARS-CoV-2 TCR set, which was filtered for enrichment in COVID-19-positive ImmuneCODE repertoires so that public or cross-reactive TCRs were removed. Using the MIRA antigens, annotated TCRs were further analysed by specific ORF or by position within an ORF. Breadth was defined as annotated unique rearrangements over total unique productive rearrangements; depth was the summed frequency of those rearrangements. TCR breadth was compared between groups using two-sided Wilcoxon rank-sum tests. The table comes from immuneACCESS by way of TCRdb, which keeps in-frame sequences with V and J called. Part of the clones is missing from these tables; in studies checked, under half for an unresolved V gene and the rest for unknown reasons. That table supplies the V and J calls and clone size; D and trimming were determined from the DNA. Across this sample there are some 300,000 clones, with just under 85% seen only once. 2.1% of the sample belongs to the ten largest clones.

The origin of this receptor is a person aged 18-65 years who received the Ad26.COV2.S COVID-19 vaccine or a placebo. The chain couples TRBV6-6 to TRBJ1-2; matching of 5 bases hints at TRBD1 as the D gene. Sequenced here: peripheral blood, sampled in a trial of Ad26.COV2.S vaccine versus placebo. CDR3 region: CAAAVGAEGYTF. The nucleotides are TGTGCCGCTGCGGTAGGGGCGGAGGGCTACACCTTC.